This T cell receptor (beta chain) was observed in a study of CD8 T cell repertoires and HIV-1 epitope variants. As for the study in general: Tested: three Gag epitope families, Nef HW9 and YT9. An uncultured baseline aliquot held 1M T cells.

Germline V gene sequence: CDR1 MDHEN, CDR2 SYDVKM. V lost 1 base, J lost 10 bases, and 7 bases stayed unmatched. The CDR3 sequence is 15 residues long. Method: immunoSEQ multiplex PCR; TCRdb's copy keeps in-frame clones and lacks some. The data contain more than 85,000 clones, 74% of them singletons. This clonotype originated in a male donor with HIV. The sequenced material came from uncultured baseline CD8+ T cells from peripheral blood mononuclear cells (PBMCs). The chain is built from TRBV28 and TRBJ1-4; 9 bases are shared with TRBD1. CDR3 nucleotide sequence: TGTGCCAGCAGTTTATTGGGGACAGGGTCTGTAAAACTGTTTTTT. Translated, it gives CASSLLGTGSVKLFF.